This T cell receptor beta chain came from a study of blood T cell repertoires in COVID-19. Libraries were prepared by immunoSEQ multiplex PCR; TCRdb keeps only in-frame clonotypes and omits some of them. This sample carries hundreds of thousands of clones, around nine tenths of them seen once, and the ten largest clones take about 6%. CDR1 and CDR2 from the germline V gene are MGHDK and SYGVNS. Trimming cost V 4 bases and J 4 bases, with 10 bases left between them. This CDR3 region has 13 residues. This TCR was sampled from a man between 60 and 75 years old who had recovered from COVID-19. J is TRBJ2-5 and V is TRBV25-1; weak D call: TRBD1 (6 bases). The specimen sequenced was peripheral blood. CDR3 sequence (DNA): TGTGCCAGCAGTGGTGCAGGGGCAGAGACCCAGTACTTC. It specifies CASSGAGAETQYF.